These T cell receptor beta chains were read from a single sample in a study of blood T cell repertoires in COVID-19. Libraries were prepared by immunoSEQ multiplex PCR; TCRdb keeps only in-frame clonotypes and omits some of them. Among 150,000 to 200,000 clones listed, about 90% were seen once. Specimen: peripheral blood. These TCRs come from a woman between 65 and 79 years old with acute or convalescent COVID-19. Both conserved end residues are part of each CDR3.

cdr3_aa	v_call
CASSFAGTGGLGQPQHF	TRBV7-9
CASSPVGGAYNEQFF	TRBV5-1
CASSAANYGYTF	TRBV2
CASSTGTGVYEQYF	TRBV7-2
CASAPGQVYNEQFF	TRBV6-5
CASSGLAGGAETQYF	TRBV9
CASSRNRGLDTEAFF	TRBV18
CASSVIRDNPYGYTF	TRBV2
CASSPNNLDSVGSGELFF	TRBV5-1
CASRKLAGAGTGELFF	TRBV27
CASSRTVYGYTF	TRBV28
CASSPGLTGGSNEQFF	TRBV9
CASSPGTEETQYF	TRBV7-6
CASSQRTINFYEQYF	TRBV3-1/TRBV3-2
CASSFSDRGYNEQYF	TRBV7-9
CASSQGRTDTQYF	TRBV19
CASNRGVNYGYTF	TRBV19
CASSPGQGSYEQYF	TRBV18
CASTPEVAGTQYF	TRBV2
CASSTTAGGYTF	TRBV19
CASSYGQGASYNSPLHF	TRBV5-6
CSVEEFTGTEAFF	TRBV29-1
CASRRGGGNQPQHF	TRBV28
CASSKNTIGSGNQPQHF	TRBV21-1
CASSLASQGGQETQYF	TRBV5-1
CASSQAGLLNEQFF	TRBV14
CASSVDPGKSTDTQYF	TRBV9
CASSPQLAGGSDTQYF	TRBV28
CASSRERDTQYF	TRBV2
CASSTGQGGYGYTF	TRBV5-4
CASSLGAHTGGNEKLFF	TRBV5-1
CASSLRGEQFF	TRBV12-3/TRBV12-4
CASSESRGRFGYTF	TRBV10-1
CASTPQGNNQPQHF	TRBV19
CASSLPAGTSGDTQYF	TRBV5-4
CASRKRGNYGYTF	TRBV6-5
CASSVRSTQQGKQYF	TRBV2
CASSLITGTGEPKLFF	TRBV27
CASSRTSGTSGYNEQFF	TRBV5-1
CARGPRRPSGGPQAQDTQYF	TRBV5-3
CASSILGGPIYNEQFF	TRBV19
CSVSPRGHRSNEKLFF	TRBV29-1
CASSQVRTSGRKVRETQYF	TRBV3-1/TRBV3-2
CASSLTSGGPNSYEQYF	TRBV18
CASSLSGVNTGELFF	TRBV9
CASSPSGPLDRGFF	TRBV11-2
CASSIGGRGIVFEQFF	TRBV19
CASTQNYGYTF	TRBV28